Listed here are 5 T cell receptor beta chains from one sample, sequenced in a study of response to subunit inactivated influenza vaccine. One entry per CDR3 protein, called by TCRdb with MiXCR from the RT-PCR reads. The top ten hold 2.8% of the sample, which has some 540,000 distinct CDR3 sequences, around 21% seen once. The sample also formed part of further work on T cells expressing NK-cell markers. This second study notes: 5'RACE template switching with UMIs generated TCR beta cDNA.

The sample in question was CD4+ T cells sorted from PBMCs, obtained roughly 12 days after vaccination. Source of these receptors: a man aged 45 to 65 who received an inactivated influenza vaccine.

The chain uses TRBV3-1 and TRBJ2-7, with TRBD2 matching 7 bases. Germline V gives CDR1 LGHDT, CDR2 YNNKEL (reference sequence). CDR3 size: 14 residues. The junction had 7 bases not matched to a gene; V was cut back by 7 bases and J by 1 base. CDR3 DNA: TGTGCCAGCACTGGAGCGGGGAAATCCTACGAGCAGTACTTC. Translating gives CASTGAGKSYEQYF.

The sample holds a few counts of this clonotype. The CDR3 DNA sequence: TGTGCCAGCAGCACGGACAGGTACTCCTACGAGCAGTACTTC. As protein: CASSTDRYSYEQYF. V is TRBV7-2 and J is TRBJ2-7; TRBD1 matches at 7 bases. This CDR3 spans 14 amino acids. Germline assignment: CDR1 SGHTA and CDR2 FQGNSA. After removal of 5 bases from V and 0 bases from J, the junction contained 4 bases not matched to a gene.

This clonotype has just a few counts. V and J are TRBV20-1 and TRBJ1-5, with D perhaps matching TRBD1 (6 bases). With 3 bases removed from V and 3 bases from J, the gap between germline ends came to 12 bases. Per the germline V gene, CDR1 is DFQATT and CDR2 is SNEGSKA (reference sequence). The CDR3 length is 14 residues. Here the CDR3 reads CSASRGANNQPQHF. In nucleotides, the CDR3 is TGCAGTGCTAGTAGGGGGGCTAACAATCAGCCCCAGCATTTT.

This clonotype occurred once. The rearrangement joins TRBV11-3 to TRBJ2-1; no clear D gene. The CDR3 totals 16 residues. Germline CDR1 is SGHNT and CDR2 is YENEEA. Trimming stripped 1 base from V and 0 bases from J, with 10 bases between. The DNA of the CDR3 is TGTGCCAGCAGCTTAGGGCGCGGCCCCTCCTACAATGAGCAGTTCTTC. This gives the protein CASSLGRGPSYNEQFF.

Only a few counts were recorded for this clonotype. The CDR3 loop is CASSLAQPGRNTQYF. The CDR3 DNA reads as TGTGCCAGCAGTTTAGCGCAGCCCGGACGAAATACGCAGTATTTT. The V and J genes are TRBV12-3 or TRBV12-4 and TRBJ2-3; D ambiguous. This CDR3 spans 15 amino acids. Trimming pared 0 bases from V and 7 bases from J, leaving 14 bases between.